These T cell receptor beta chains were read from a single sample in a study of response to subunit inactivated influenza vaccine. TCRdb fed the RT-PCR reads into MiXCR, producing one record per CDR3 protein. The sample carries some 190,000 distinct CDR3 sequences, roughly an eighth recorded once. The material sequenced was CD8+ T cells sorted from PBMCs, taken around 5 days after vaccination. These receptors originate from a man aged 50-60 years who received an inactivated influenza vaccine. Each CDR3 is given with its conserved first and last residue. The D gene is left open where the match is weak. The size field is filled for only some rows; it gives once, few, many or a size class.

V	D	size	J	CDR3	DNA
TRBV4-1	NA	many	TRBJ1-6	CASSHSSYNSPLHF	TGCGCCAGCAGCCACAGCTCCTATAATTCACCCCTCCACTTT
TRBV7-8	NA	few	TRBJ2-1	CASSPLLEWGGEQFF	TGTGCCAGCAGCCCGCTCTTGGAGTGGGGCGGTGAGCAGTTCTTC
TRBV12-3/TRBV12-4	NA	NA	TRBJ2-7	CASSSTSSLFYEQYF	TGTGCCAGCAGTTCGACAAGCTCTTTATTCTACGAGCAGTACTTC
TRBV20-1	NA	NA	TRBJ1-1	CSASRTENTEAFF	TGCAGTGCTAGCCGGACAGAGAACACTGAAGCTTTCTTT
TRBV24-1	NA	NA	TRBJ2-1	CATSDFGDSNEQFF	TGTGCCACCAGTGATTTTGGGGATAGCAATGAGCAGTTCTTC
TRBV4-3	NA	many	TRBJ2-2	CASSQDRSGLNTGELFF	TGCGCCAGCAGCCAAGATCGTAGCGGTCTTAACACCGGGGAGCTGTTTTTT
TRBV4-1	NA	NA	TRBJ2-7	CASSARTVTEQYF	TGCGCCAGCAGCGCACGGACAGTTACCGAGCAGTACTTC
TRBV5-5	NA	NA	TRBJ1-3	CASSLDRVLSGNTIYF	TGTGCCAGCAGCTTGGACAGGGTCCTCTCTGGAAACACCATATATTTT
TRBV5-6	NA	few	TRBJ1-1	CASSLSPSTEAFF	TGTGCCAGCAGCTTATCGCCCTCGACTGAAGCTTTCTTT
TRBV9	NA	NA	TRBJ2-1	CASSVSWGAHNEQFF	TGTGCCAGCAGCGTATCCTGGGGGGCCCACAATGAGCAGTTCTTC
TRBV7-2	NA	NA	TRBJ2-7	CASSLTSYTYEQYF	TGTGCCAGCAGCTTAACGTCTTATACCTACGAGCAGTACTTC
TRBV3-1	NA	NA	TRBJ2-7	CASSQGLGRTYEQYF	TGTGCCAGCAGCCAAGGCCTAGGACGGACCTACGAGCAGTACTTC
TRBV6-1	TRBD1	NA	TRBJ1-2	CASSDGTAPNYGYTF	TGTGCCAGCAGTGACGGGACAGCTCCTAACTATGGCTACACCTTC
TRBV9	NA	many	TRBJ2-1	CASSAWPGIEAAFNEQFF	TGTGCCAGCAGCGCCTGGCCCGGTATAGAAGCAGCGTTCAATGAGCAGTTCTTC
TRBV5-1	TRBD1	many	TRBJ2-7	CASSLALDRRDEQYF	TGCGCCAGCAGCTTGGCCTTGGACAGGAGAGACGAGCAGTACTTC
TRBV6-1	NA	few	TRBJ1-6	CASSPSKSSPLHF	TGTGCCAGCAGTCCTAGTAAAAGTTCACCCCTCCACTTT
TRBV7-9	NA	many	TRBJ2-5	CASSPLEGRETQYF	TGTGCCAGCAGCCCCTTGGAGGGTCGGGAGACCCAGTACTTC
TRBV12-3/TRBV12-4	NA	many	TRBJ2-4	CASSLDGLAKNIQYF	TGTGCCAGCAGTTTGGACGGTTTAGCCAAAAACATTCAGTACTTC
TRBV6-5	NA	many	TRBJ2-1	CASSYVGSYNEQFF	TGTGCCAGCAGTTACGTGGGTTCCTACAATGAGCAGTTCTTC
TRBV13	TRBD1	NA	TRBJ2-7	CASSVDRGGSYEQYF	TGTGCCAGCAGCGTGGACAGGGGAGGGTCCTACGAGCAGTACTTC
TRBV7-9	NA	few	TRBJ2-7	CASSLGKALYEQYF	TGTGCCAGCAGCTTAGGAAAGGCGCTATACGAGCAGTACTTC
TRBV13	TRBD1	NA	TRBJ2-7	CASSSGQQYYEQYF	TGTGCCAGCAGCTCGGGACAGCAATACTACGAGCAGTACTTC
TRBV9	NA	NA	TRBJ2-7	CASSARIVDEQYF	TGTGCCAGCAGCGCGAGAATAGTCGACGAGCAGTACTTC
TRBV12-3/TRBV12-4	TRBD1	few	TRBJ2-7	CASSPGTGPIEQYF	TGTGCCAGCAGTCCTGGGACAGGGCCTATCGAGCAGTACTTC
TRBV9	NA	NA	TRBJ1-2	CASSVSRTGGNYGYTF	TGTGCCAGCAGCGTATCCCGGACGGGGGGTAACTATGGCTACACCTTC
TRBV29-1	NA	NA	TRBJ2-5	CSVETSWESEQETQYF	TGCAGCGTAGAAACTAGTTGGGAAAGCGAACAAGAGACCCAGTACTTC
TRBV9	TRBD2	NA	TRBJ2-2	CASSAGLADNTGELFF	TGTGCCAGCAGCGCCGGACTAGCGGATAACACCGGGGAGCTGTTTTTT
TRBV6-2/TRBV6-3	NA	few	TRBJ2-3	CASSYSRPVRHTDTQYF	TGTGCCAGCAGTTACTCGAGGCCGGTTCGACACACAGATACGCAGTATTTT
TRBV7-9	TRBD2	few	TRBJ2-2	CASRRGLAGGTNTGELFF	TGTGCCAGCAGACGCGGACTAGCGGGGGGTACGAACACCGGGGAGCTGTTTTTT
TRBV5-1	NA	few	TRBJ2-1	CASSFKLGSSYNEQFF	TGCGCCAGCAGCTTCAAGCTGGGTAGCTCCTACAATGAGCAGTTCTTC
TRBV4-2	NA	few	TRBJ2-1	CASSQEWEKTYNEQFF	TGTGCCAGCAGCCAAGAGTGGGAGAAAACCTACAATGAGCAGTTCTTC
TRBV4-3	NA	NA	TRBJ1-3	CASSSSRGSGNTIYF	TGCGCCAGCAGCTCCTCCCGGGGCTCTGGAAACACCATATATTTT
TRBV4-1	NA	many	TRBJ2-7	CASSQGNLLAYEQYF	TGCGCCAGCAGCCAAGGGAACTTATTGGCCTACGAGCAGTACTTC
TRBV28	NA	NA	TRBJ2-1	CASSILTEDEQFF	TGTGCCAGCAGTATCCTGACAGAGGATGAGCAGTTCTTC
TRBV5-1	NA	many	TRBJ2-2	CASSFRAQDAWTGELFF	TGCGCCAGCAGCTTCCGGGCACAGGACGCCTGGACCGGGGAGCTGTTTTTT
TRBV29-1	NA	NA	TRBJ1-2	CSAHDGYTF	TGCAGCGCTCACGATGGCTACACCTTC
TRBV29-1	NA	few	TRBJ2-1	CSVDGWEVSNEQFF	TGCAGCGTTGATGGGTGGGAGGTGTCGAATGAGCAGTTCTTC
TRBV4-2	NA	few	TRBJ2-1	CASSQEQRGAGYNEQFF	TGTGCCAGCAGCCAAGAACAAAGGGGGGCCGGATACAATGAGCAGTTCTTC
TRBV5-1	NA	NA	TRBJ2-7	CASRPGHTFSYEQYF	TGCGCCAGCAGACCGGGACATACGTTCTCCTACGAGCAGTACTTC
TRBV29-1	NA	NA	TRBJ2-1	CSGGVISYNEQFF	TGCAGCGGCGGTGTAATCTCCTACAATGAGCAGTTCTTC
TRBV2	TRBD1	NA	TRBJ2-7	CASQVTGGLSYEQYF	TGTGCCAGCCAAGTGACAGGGGGCCTCTCCTACGAGCAGTACTTC
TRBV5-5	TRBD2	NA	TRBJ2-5	CASSLLQGLAGQETQYF	TGTGCCAGCAGCTTGCTCCAAGGACTAGCGGGGCAAGAGACCCAGTACTTC
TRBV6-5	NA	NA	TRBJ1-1	CASSYRGTGNEAFF	TGTGCCAGCAGTTACCGAGGGACGGGGAATGAAGCTTTCTTT
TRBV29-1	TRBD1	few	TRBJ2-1	CSVEGGQGARYNEQFF	TGCAGCGTTGAAGGCGGGCAGGGGGCTAGGTACAATGAGCAGTTCTTC
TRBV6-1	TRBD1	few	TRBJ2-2	CASSKWTGPTNTGELFF	TGTGCCAGCAGTAAATGGACAGGACCTACGAACACCGGGGAGCTGTTTTTT
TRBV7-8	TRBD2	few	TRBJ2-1	CASSSHRLAGGNEQFF	TGTGCCAGCAGCTCGCATCGGCTAGCGGGGGGCAATGAGCAGTTCTTC